Below, one TCR beta chain is given with its context. This table comes from immunoSEQ multiplex PCR, and its TCRdb copy is limited to in-frame clones, with some not included. The repertoire holds about 180,000 clones, with 70% to 85% as singletons. The data belong to a study of blood T cell repertoires in COVID-19. Germline values: CDR1 MNHEY, CDR2 SVGEGT. Trimming pared 6 bases from V and 2 bases from J, leaving 16 bases between. This CDR3 is built from 16 residues. The sequenced sample was peripheral blood. This sequence was found in a woman aged 80 or older with acute or convalescent COVID-19. The chain links TRBV6-2 or TRBV6-3 to TRBJ2-2; the D gene is possibly TRBD1 (5 bases). The CDR3 DNA reads TGTGCCAGCAGCCCCCAGGGCAGTCCTAACACCGGGGAGCTGTTTTTT. Its translation: CASSPQGSPNTGELFF.